This T cell receptor beta chain stems from a study of T cells in Graves' hyperthyroidism and ophthalmopathy (dated by TCRdb to about 2019). Background on the whole study: Peripheral blood was sampled at the time of initial diagnosis, prior to any treatment. Thyroid tissue and blood T-cell repertoires from over 5 Graves' hyperthyroidism patients were also compared in the study. Prospective prediction of ophthalmopathy was tested in an independent validation cohort consisting of fewer than 20 hyperthyroidism patients and around 16 patients who later progressed to ophthalmopathy. To identify distinguishing TCR V-J signatures, a discovery cohort of around 100 patients was used, comprising 43 with Graves' ophthalmopathy and 57 with stable Graves' hyperthyroidism. The paper describes TCR Vbeta CDR3 sequencing of 130 to 150 peripheral blood samples, made up of approximately 40 ophthalmopathy patients, around 73 hyperthyroidism patients and about 17 progressor patients. After blood sampling, hyperthyroidism patients were treated with methimazole at a starting dose of 30 mg daily, and ophthalmopathy patients were treated with high-dose intravenous methylprednisolone. The 95 to 100 discovery patients were randomly split 7:3 into training and test sets.

TCR beta CDR3 regions were amplified from RNA transcripts. A first-round RT-PCR of the TCR CDR3 used the HTBI primer set with the Qiagen OneStep RT-PCR kit. Libraries were constructed in a second round of multiplex PCR, after which size selection and purification were carried out. Paired-end sequencing of the libraries was performed with 100 bp reads on an Illumina HiSeq2000. Under the source paper's analysis protocol: Raw data were processed with SOAPnuke, discarding reads with adapters, uncalled bases, mean Phred below 15, or no exact constant-primer or identifier match. COPE v1.2.5 was used to merge the high-quality paired reads, and each unique nucleotide sequence was defined as a clonotype. MiTCR v1.1 was used to align the clonotypes against IMGT TRBV, TRBD and TRBJ reference segments. The analysis was restricted to V-J combinations with a frequency above 0.0001, which together covered around 99% of the repertoires. The TCS score was defined as the ratio of F50 (clonal expansion) to E x V (chaos), calculated using BLOSUM62-based TCRdist between CDR3 peptides within each V-J. Welch's t-statistics and random forest reduced some 510 V-J features to 10 to 15, which were used in a naive Bayes classifier (R e1071). Clones were called with MiXCR by TCRdb after fastp trimmed the public reads at Q25, and only in-frame beta chains were retained. Each record represents a unique CDR3 protein, reported with the most common genes and DNA among its rows. The V and J calls, along with clone size, are taken from TCRdb and not from the paper's own processing. Counted in this sample were hundreds of thousands of distinct CDR3 sequences; about 15% of them appeared once. The top ten hold about a tenth of the sample.

There are many counts of this clonotype. The antigen it recognizes is unknown. The record has no base qualities; no much larger clone is one base away. Stable Graves' hyperthyroidism was defined as no progression to ophthalmopathy during 18 months of follow-up. Hyperthyroidism patients were aged 18 to 65 years and newly diagnosed, with disease duration of less than 2 months. Any patient with an uncontrolled infection, another autoimmune disease, pregnancy or lactation was excluded. Diagnoses relied on clinical symptoms, serum thyroxine and TRAb, thyroid ultrasound and orbital computed tomography. Ficoll-Paque density gradient centrifugation was used to isolate PBMCs from around 9.1 ml of fresh peripheral blood. Total RNA was extracted using Trizol reagent, and RNA quality was assessed on an Agilent 2100 Bioanalyzer. Here is what the overall study found, with its caveats: Sample size was not statistically predetermined, and blinding of investigators to group allocation was not performed. Blood samples also contained most of the expanded thyroid clonotypes (frequency above 0.001), which suggests that blood repertoires may reflect thyroid immune responses. A model built on a 13 V-J signature distinguished ophthalmopathy from stable hyperthyroidism, reaching around 90% sensitivity and 81.08% specificity in cross-validation and 80%/75% in testing. During validation, the model predicted progression to ophthalmopathy a median of about 5.9 months ahead of onset, with approximately 70% sensitivity and under 85% specificity.

The sequence derives from a woman between 18 and 29 years old with Graves' hyperthyroidism. Material: blood.

The CDR3 here reads CSARPLPFRSGGTLQETQYF. The DNA sequence is TGCAGTGCTAGACCCTTACCGTTCCGTTCGGGAGGAACTCTCCAAGAGACCCAGTACTTC. The chain is assembled from TRBV20-1 and TRBJ2-5, with TRBD2 matching 7 junction bases. The CDR3 measures 20 amino acids from cysteine to phenylalanine. Of the read, only the CDR3 DNA is kept; its 60 bases are in frame from base 1. The germline V gene (reference sequence) gives CDR1 as DFQATT and CDR2 as SNEGSKA. For this chain, trimming is 2 bases at the V end and 1 base at the J end, and the number of junction bases without a gene match is 22.